The next 22 T cell receptor beta chains were all read from a single sample in a study of graft-versus-host responses after intestinal transplantation (dated by TCRdb to about 2021). Preparation of the library involved the immunoSEQ multiplex PCR assay. TCRdb retrieved this table from immuneACCESS and kept in-frame rearrangements only. Not all clones are present; in checked studies, unresolved V genes account for under half, and no reason is known for the remainder. In this sample the table shows 75,000 to 90,000 clones, around nine tenths of which occur a single time. The top ten hold approximately 0.35% of the sample. Which antigens these TCRs recognize remains unknown. Explained via the paper, the time point label denotes: cells obtained before transplantation from donor or recipient. Sequenced material: unstimulated CD4+ T cells sorted from spleen or lymph node cells, taken before intestinal transplant. The receptors shown here come from a human donor who received an intestinal transplant.

J is TRBJ2-7 and V is TRBV11-2; TRBD1 agrees at 7 bases. Germline trimming cut 3 bases from V and 2 bases from J; bases unmatched to any gene: 4. Germline assignment: CDR1 SGHAT and CDR2 FQNNGV. This CDR3 contains 14 residues. The CDR3 loop is CASSFRTGPYEQYF. CDR3 coding DNA: TGTGCCAGCAGCTTCCGGACAGGCCCCTACGAGCAGTACTTC.

The V and J genes are TRBV7-2 and TRBJ2-7, with 15 positions matching TRBD2. The J segment lost 2 bases and the V segment lost 1 base, leaving 3 bases of the junction unmatched. This CDR3 is built from 17 residues. Germline CDR1 SGHTA, CDR2 FQGNSA. CDR3 DNA sequence: TGTGCCAGCAGCTTAGGTAGGACTAGCGGGAGGGCCTACGAGCAGTACTTC. Its protein product is CASSLGRTSGRAYEQYF. Variable domain in full (rest from reference TRBV7-2 and TRBJ2-7): GAGVSQSPSNKVTEKGKDVELRCDPISGHTALYWYRQSLGQGLEFLIYFQGNSAPDKSGLPSDRFSAERTGGSVSTLTIQRTQQEDSAVYLCASSLGRTSGRAYEQYFGPGTRLTVT.

The rearrangement joins TRBV11-2 to TRBJ1-2, with TRBD1 as a possible D gene (6 bases). With 1 base removed from V and 8 bases from J, the gap between germline ends came to 17 bases. The CDR3 covers 15 residues. The germline V gene encodes CDR1 SGHAT and CDR2 FQNNGV. The CDR3 loop reads CASSLVVGAAWGYTF. The CDR3 nucleotides are TGTGCCAGCAGCTTAGTGGTGGGGGCAGCTTGGGGCTACACCTTC.

This chain connects TRBV27 to TRBJ2-7, with a possible D match to TRBD2 (5 bases). Between the trimmed V and J ends, which lost 5 bases and 4 bases, there was a span of 12 bases. The CDR3 length is 13 residues. Looked up from germline, CDR1 is MNHEY and CDR2 is SMNVEV (reference sequence). DNA for the CDR3: TGTGCCAGCAGTCCCGGACTTCAATACGAGCAGTACTTC. This gives the protein CASSPGLQYEQYF.

The rearrangement links TRBV6-1 to TRBJ2-5; 10 bases map to TRBD2. The V gene's germline CDR1 is MNHNS and CDR2 SASEGT. This CDR3 is 15 amino acids long. V trimming: 7 bases; J trimming: 5 bases; junction bases outside the gene matches: 10. In nucleotides, the CDR3 is TGTGCCAGCATCCAAGCGGGGGGGCCGCGCGAGACCCAGTACTTC. Translated, it gives CASIQAGGPRETQYF.

The rearrangement uses TRBV19 and TRBJ1-5; D not resolved. In germline, CDR1 is LNHDA, CDR2 SQIVND (reference sequence). Trimming stripped 3 bases from V and 11 bases from J, with 11 bases between. This CDR3 has 12 residues. This CDR3 reads CASSMVSGAQHF. In nucleotides, the CDR3 is TGTGCCAGTAGTATGGTATCGGGTGCCCAGCATTTT. The whole variable domain, filled in from reference TRBV19 and TRBJ1-5, reads DGGITQSPKYLFRKEGQNVTLSCEQNLNHDAMYWYRQDPGQGLRLIYYSQIVNDFQKGDIAEGYSVSREKKESFPLTVTSAQKNPTAFYLCASSMVSGAQHFGDGTRLSIL.

J is TRBJ2-7 and V is TRBV27, with 15 nucleotides matching TRBD2. CDR1 is MNHEY, CDR2 SMNVEV, per germline (reference sequence). V gave up 8 bases and J gave up 3 bases; unmatched junction bases: 17. The CDR3 totals 19 residues. This CDR3 is CASAPVGSGLAGGLYEQYF. The CDR3 DNA sequence: TGTGCCAGCGCGCCGGTGGGGTCAGGACTAGCGGGGGGGCTCTACGAGCAGTACTTC.

This rearrangement joins TRBV4-1 to TRBJ2-1; 11 nucleotides agree with TRBD2. The CDR3 runs 16 residues. Looked up from germline, CDR1 is MGHRA and CDR2 is YSYEKL. V lost 1 base and J lost 9; bases outside the gene matches: 8. The CDR3, as DNA: TGCGCCAGCAGCCAAGGACTAGCGGGGATAACAACTGAGCAGTTCTTC. Its protein is CASSQGLAGITTEQFF.

This chain links TRBV9 with TRBJ2-1; TRBD2 matches 10 bases. V was pared by 1 base and J by 7 bases, with 5 bases of the junction left unmatched. Germline V gene sequence: CDR1 SGDLS, CDR2 YYNGEE. The CDR3 length is 15 residues. CDR3: CASSVTAGGPNEQFF. CDR3 nucleotide sequence: TGTGCCAGCAGCGTAACAGCGGGGGGGCCGAATGAGCAGTTCTTC.

V gene TRBV9 combines with J gene TRBJ1-3; 9 bases are a match to TRBD1. Germline CDR1 is SGDLS and CDR2 is YYNGEE. The ends lost 0 bases at V and 2 bases at J; junction bases unmatched: 12. This CDR3 is built from 19 residues. The CDR3 protein is CASSVVRRDRANPGNTIYF. The CDR3 bases are TGTGCCAGCAGCGTAGTTAGGAGGGACAGGGCGAACCCTGGAAACACCATATATTTT.

The chain is built from TRBV11-1 and TRBJ1-6; 8 bases align to TRBD1. Per germline, CDR1 SGHAT and CDR2 FQDESV (reference sequence). This CDR3 contains 15 residues. With 1 base clipped from V and 9 bases from J, the junction kept 5 bases outside the gene matches. CDR3 residues: CASSLEDRDGSPLHF. The CDR3 DNA follows: TGTGCCAGCAGCTTAGAGGACAGGGATGGTTCACCCCTCCACTTT.

The chain links TRBV6-6 to TRBJ2-3, with 13 bases identical to TRBD2. V was clipped by 4 bases and J by 2 bases; unmatched bases: 3. CDR1 is MNHNY and CDR2 is SVGAGI in the germline V gene (reference sequence). The CDR3 runs 16 residues. CDR3 in DNA: TGTGCCAGCAGTTTGACTAGCGGGAGGATCACAGATACGCAGTATTTT. The encoded protein is CASSLTSGRITDTQYF.

This chain joins TRBV29-1 and TRBJ1-4; TRBD1 might be the D (6 bases). The germline V gene encodes CDR1 SQVTM and CDR2 ANQGSEA. V lost 6 bases and J lost 8, with 19 bases in between. This CDR3 has 14 amino acids. In nucleotides, the CDR3 is TGCAGCGTGCGAGGGGGGGCGGGGCTGGAAAAACTGTTTTTT. Translating gives CSVRGGAGLEKLFF.

This chain joins TRBV19 and TRBJ2-2, with TRBD2 matching over 7 bases. With 4 bases clipped from V and 5 bases from J, the junction kept 13 bases outside the gene matches. Looked up from germline, CDR1 is LNHDA and CDR2 is SQIVND (reference sequence). CDR3 length equals 17 residues. The CDR3 is CASSSPHQWGGTGELFF. CDR3 bases: TGTGCCAGTAGTAGTCCCCACCAGTGGGGGGGGACCGGGGAGCTGTTTTTT.

The genes are TRBV28 and TRBJ2-6; possibly TRBD2 for D (6 bases). V was clipped by 3 bases and J by 7 bases, with 10 bases between them. This CDR3 has 14 amino acids. The germline CDR1 and CDR2 sequences are MDHEN and SYDVKM. Written as DNA, the CDR3 is TGTGCCAGCAGTTTGCGTGGGACTGCCAACGTCCTGACTTTC. Translating gives CASSLRGTANVLTF.

The sample holds one count of this clone. The genes are TRBV18 and TRBJ2-7, with D perhaps TRBD1 (5 bases). Trimming pared 3 bases from V and 4 bases from J, leaving 10 bases between. The CDR3 contains 13 residues. Germline lookup yields CDR1 KGHSH and CDR2 LQKENI. CDR3 in DNA: TGTGCCAGCTCACCCCTGGACACGTACGAGCAGTACTTC. Protein: CASSPLDTYEQYF.

This rearrangement joins TRBV6-1 to TRBJ1-6; 7 bases map to TRBD1. The germline gives CDR1 MNHNS, CDR2 SASEGT. J gave up 6 bases and V 2 bases, and 1 base lay outside the gene matches. The CDR3 spans 14 residues. CDR3 sequence: CASSERQGNSPLHF. In nucleotides, the CDR3 is TGTGCCAGCAGTGAACGACAGGGTAATTCACCCCTCCACTTT.

The V and J genes are TRBV28 and TRBJ2-7; TRBD1 agrees at 8 bases. This CDR3 is built from 14 residues. Trimming took 4 bases from V and 4 from J; bases not matched to a gene: 6. Germline CDR1 MDHEN, CDR2 SYDVKM. DNA of the CDR3: TGTGCCAGCAGTTATCAGGGGGCCCCTTACGAGCAGTACTTC. Its protein is CASSYQGAPYEQYF. The whole variable domain, filled in from reference TRBV28 and TRBJ2-7, reads DVKVTQSSRYLVKRTGEKVFLECVQDMDHENMFWYRQDPGLGLRLIYFSYDVKMKEKGDIPEGYSVSREKKERFSLILESASTNQTSMYLCASSYQGAPYEQYFGPGTRLTVT.

The rearrangement links TRBV27 to TRBJ1-2; D might be TRBD1 (6 bases). Germline V gives CDR1 MNHEY, CDR2 SMNVEV (reference sequence). The CDR3 extends over 17 amino acids. V lost 1 base, J lost 5 bases, and 20 bases lay in between. The CDR3 nucleotides are TGTGCCAGCAGTTTATGGGGGCACACGGACAGCCTATATGGCTACACCTTC. Translation: CASSLWGHTDSLYGYTF.

V and J are TRBV28 and TRBJ1-5, with D hard to call. Germline V gives CDR1 MDHEN, CDR2 SYDVKM. This CDR3 region has 14 residues. Trimming shortened V by 3 bases and J by 5 bases, and 11 bases separated the two germline ends. CDR3 loop: CASSFGGFHQPQHF. As DNA, the CDR3 is TGTGCCAGCAGTTTCGGTGGTTTCCATCAGCCCCAGCATTTT.

This clone has a single count. CDR3 amino acids: CASSGTGATEAFF. The CDR3 DNA reads as TGTGCCAGCAGTGGAACAGGGGCGACTGAAGCTTTCTTT. The V and J genes are TRBV6-1 and TRBJ1-1, with TRBD1 identical over 7 bases. The CDR3 covers 13 residues. Looked up from germline, CDR1 is MNHNS and CDR2 is SASEGT. V trimming: 4 bases; J trimming: 5 bases; junction bases outside the gene matches: 4.

CDR3 DNA sequence: TGTGCCAGCTCGGGAGCGGGGGGTGCCTACGAGCAGTACTTC. Translation gives CASSGAGGAYEQYF. This sequence joins TRBV18 and TRBJ2-7; 9 bases are a match to TRBD2. The germline gives CDR1 KGHSH, CDR2 LQKENI. Trimming cost V 6 bases and J 2 bases; bases outside gene matches: 5. CDR3 length: 14 amino acids.